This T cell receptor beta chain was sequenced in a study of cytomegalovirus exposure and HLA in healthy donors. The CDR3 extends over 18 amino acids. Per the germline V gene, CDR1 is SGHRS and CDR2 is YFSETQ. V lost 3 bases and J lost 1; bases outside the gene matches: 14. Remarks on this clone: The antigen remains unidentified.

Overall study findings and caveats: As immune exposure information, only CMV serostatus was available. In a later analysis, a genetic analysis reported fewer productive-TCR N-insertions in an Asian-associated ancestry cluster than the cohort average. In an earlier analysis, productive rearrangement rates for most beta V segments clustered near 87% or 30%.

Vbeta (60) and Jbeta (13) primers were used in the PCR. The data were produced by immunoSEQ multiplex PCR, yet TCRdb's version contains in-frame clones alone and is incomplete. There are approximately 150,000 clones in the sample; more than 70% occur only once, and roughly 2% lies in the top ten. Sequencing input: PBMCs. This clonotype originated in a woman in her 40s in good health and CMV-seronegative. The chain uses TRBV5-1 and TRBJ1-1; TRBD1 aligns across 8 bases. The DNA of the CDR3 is TGCGCCAGCAGCTCCCGGGCCGGGACAGGAGGAGGGAACACTGAAGCTTTCTTT. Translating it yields CASSSRAGTGGGNTEAFF.